The rows below give T cell receptor beta chains drawn from one sample of a study of T cell repertoires in cytomegalovirus infection. These TCRs' antigens remain unknown. TCRdb independently ran MiXCR on the reads; one entry per CDR3 protein. The repertoire has under 30,000 distinct CDR3 sequences, approximately 22% of them found once; the top ten carry 91%. This sample comprised CD8+ T cells from cultured PBMCs, obtained from culture after CMV antigen stimulation. All receptors derive from a human donor in good health (CMV status not recorded). Some clones in this sample may be carry-over from other donors' samples. Both conserved end residues are trimmed from each CDR3.

j_call v_call cdr3_aa
TRBJ2-1 TRBV6-6 ASTLAGGLYNEQF
TRBJ2-5 TRBV5-1 ASSSGLRQETQY
TRBJ1-6 TRBV2 ASSEAPGDSYNSPLH
TRBJ1-3 TRBV4-3 ASSQYLRGRHTSGNTIY
TRBJ2-7 TRBV7-3 ASSASGTGGYEQY
TRBJ2-7 TRBV6-2/TRBV6-3 ASSFLAGGPTYEQY
TRBJ1-1 TRBV6-6 ASSYTPNLNTEAF
TRBJ1-2 TRBV4-1 ASSPLVGPGAWYGYT
TRBJ2-1 TRBV7-2 ASSSEANSGGYRSEQF
TRBJ2-3 TRBV11-2 ASSLVPAGGSDTQY
TRBJ1-5 TRBV19 ASSIDPTGLNQPQH